Listed below are T cell receptor beta chains from one sample, sequenced in a study of technical replicates of blood from a few donors. Sequencing used immunoSEQ multiplex PCR; TCRdb keeps in-frame clones, though not all of them. The data show 45,000 to 60,000 clones, with about 95% seen just once and less than 3.5% held by the top ten. Material for sequencing was PBMCs. These receptors originate from a human donor in good health. Some clones in this sample may be carry-over from other donors' samples. The conserved cysteine and the conserved F or W are not part of the CDR3 here. A D gene is named only where the DNA matches it firmly.

CDR3aa,j_gene,d_gene,v_gene
ASSLGLPGRGQQPQH,TRBJ1-5,.,TRBV13
ASSLQQGSYEQY,TRBJ2-7,.,TRBV7-6
ASSQVLPQSEQF,TRBJ2-1,.,TRBV4-2
ASSQDIVGPRYGYT,TRBJ1-2,.,TRBV4-3
ASSVPYGAPGQGLDTQY,TRBJ2-3,TRBD1,TRBV6-1
ASSSTGTGNNEQF,TRBJ2-1,TRBD1,TRBV7-3
ASSYSSPRDTQY,TRBJ2-3,.,TRBV6-6
ASSQTGTEAF,TRBJ1-1,TRBD1,TRBV28
ASTFGGPGNTIY,TRBJ1-3,.,TRBV28
ASSPRDRTYYGYT,TRBJ1-2,TRBD1,TRBV13
ASSTMWTGGLRGSYEQY,TRBJ2-7,TRBD1,TRBV5-6
ASSQDLGAGYNEQF,TRBJ2-1,.,TRBV4-1
ASSPKRVSTDTQY,TRBJ2-3,.,TRBV5-1
ASSARQGGNTEAF,TRBJ1-1,TRBD1,TRBV7-9
ASNTGQNTEAF,TRBJ1-1,.,TRBV7-9
ASSPQTGHALGYT,TRBJ1-2,.,TRBV4-3
ASNKAGDENEQF,TRBJ2-1,TRBD2,TRBV6-4
ASSRNRATYEQY,TRBJ2-7,.,TRBV4-2
ASQERNTIY,TRBJ1-3,.,TRBV6-1
ASSGSPNTDTQY,TRBJ2-3,.,TRBV19
AIGGLAANTGELF,TRBJ2-2,.,TRBV10-3
ASSPSGGYEQY,TRBJ2-7,TRBD2,TRBV7-9
ASSQGHRYEQY,TRBJ2-7,.,TRBV5-4
ASGTGNVGYT,TRBJ1-2,TRBD1,TRBV5-4
ASSLESGVGIQY,TRBJ2-4,.,TRBV7-9
ASSDIYSGAGGSETQY,TRBJ2-5,.,TRBV6-1
ASSAVTAGGPTEAF,TRBJ1-1,TRBD1,TRBV6-1
ASSLGGTGYNEQF,TRBJ2-1,TRBD1,TRBV11-3
ASRDSFYSNQPQH,TRBJ1-5,TRBD1,TRBV28
ASSLVSAVQTQY,TRBJ2-5,.,TRBV7-9
ASSPGLNSNQPQH,TRBJ1-5,.,TRBV18
ASSIASGGAPF,TRBJ2-1,TRBD2,TRBV19
ASRPGARQNTGELF,TRBJ2-2,.,TRBV7-9
ASSSAAGASGKFANTGELF,TRBJ2-2,TRBD2,TRBV7-2
ASSLEGTYGYT,TRBJ1-2,.,TRBV7-3
ASRLGWRELDEQY,TRBJ2-7,TRBD2,TRBV5-1
ASNQGLDTRNSPLH,TRBJ1-6,.,TRBV2
ASSLEHLLHGYT,TRBJ1-2,.,TRBV5-5
ASSYRSGLTDTQY,TRBJ2-3,.,TRBV7-2
ASSSEGYEQY,TRBJ2-7,.,TRBV7-8
ASSYTGGLNTEAF,TRBJ1-1,TRBD1,TRBV6-5
AWSSSEEKLF,TRBJ1-4,.,TRBV30
AWSQGGGLNTGELF,TRBJ2-2,.,TRBV30
ASSYGTLGTEAF,TRBJ1-1,.,TRBV6-5
ASSDRGFFAVYGYT,TRBJ1-2,.,TRBV10-1
ASSLLGLGEQY,TRBJ2-7,.,TRBV14
ASSPGPRQGDQPQH,TRBJ1-5,TRBD1,TRBV4-2
ASSSIRGWEGYT,TRBJ1-2,.,TRBV7-9
ASSLSRGWNTEAF,TRBJ1-1,.,TRBV7-2
SARFRDGYT,TRBJ1-2,.,TRBV20-1
ASTGGGRGTEAF,TRBJ1-1,.,TRBV7-9
ASFGTGYNQPQH,TRBJ1-5,TRBD1,TRBV6-1
ASSGWTGGVREAF,TRBJ1-1,TRBD1,TRBV6-1
AISGGSDYGYT,TRBJ1-2,.,TRBV10-3